This entry lists 9 T cell receptor beta chains sequenced from one sample in a study of CD8 T cells in Susac syndrome. Random-hexamer reverse transcription was applied to about 0.45 to 1 ug RNA. TCRdb passed the immunoSEQ multiplex PCR reads through MiXCR, listing each CDR3 protein once. Here the sample spans more than 90,000 distinct CDR3 sequences, 85% to 95% being singletons. The sequencing input was CD4+ T cells from PBMCs. Receptor source: a human donor with multiple sclerosis.

The rearrangement uses TRBV12-3 or TRBV12-4 and TRBJ2-6; weak D call: TRBD2 (6 bases). This CDR3 region has 16 residues. Trimming removed 8 bases from V and 1 base from J, with 15 bases in between. Here the CDR3 reads CASCRGGLSGANVLTF. The DNA of the CDR3 is TGTGCCAGCTGCCGGGGAGGCTTGTCTGGGGCCAACGTCCTGACTTTC.

The chain carries TRBV7-2 and TRBJ2-7; D unclear. The germline V gene has CDR1 SGHTA and CDR2 FQGNSA. This CDR3 comprises 14 residues. With 4 bases removed from V and 4 bases from J, the gap between germline ends came to 14 bases. For the CDR3, the DNA is TGTGCCAGCAGCTCAGACTCGCTGGCATACGAGCAGTACTTC. This encodes CASSSDSLAYEQYF.

The V call is TRBV12-3 or TRBV12-4, the J call TRBJ2-1; D is possibly TRBD1 (5 bases). The length of the CDR3 is 11 residues. V gave up 6 bases and J gave up 6 bases, with 6 bases separating them. Here the CDR3 reads CASRGRNEQFF. In DNA form, the CDR3 reads TGTGCCAGCAGGGGGCGCAATGAGCAGTTCTTC.

The J gene is TRBJ2-3, the V gene TRBV5-1; unclear D gene. V lost 3 bases and J lost 4, with 12 bases in between. The germline V gene has CDR1 SGHRS and CDR2 YFSETQ. There are 14 residues in the CDR3. The CDR3 region has the DNA TGCGCCAGCAGCTCAACCGATATCGCAGATACGCAGTATTTT. Protein: CASSSTDIADTQYF.

This clonotype is a singleton in its sample. The chain couples TRBV7-9 to TRBJ2-7, with 7 bases that match TRBD1. The V gene end was trimmed by 5 bases and the J gene end by 10 bases; junction bases not matched to a gene: 8. The CDR3 is 12 amino acids. CDR1 and CDR2 from the germline V gene are SEHNR and FQNEAQ (reference sequence). CDR3 bases: TGTGCCAGCAGCACTGAACAGGGGTCTCAGTACTTC. Translating gives CASSTEQGSQYF.

The J gene is TRBJ2-5, the V gene TRBV30, with D perhaps assigned TRBD1 or TRBD2 (5 bases each). This CDR3 contains 14 residues. The V and J ends lost 2 bases and 2 bases respectively, with 12 bases between them. Looked up from germline, CDR1 is GTSNPN and CDR2 is SVGIG (reference sequence). For the CDR3, the DNA is TGTGCCTGGAGTCTTCGATGGGGGCAAGAGACCCAGTACTTC. As protein: CAWSLRWGQETQYF.

The chain combines TRBV7-9 with TRBJ1-2; 8 positions match TRBD1. CDR3 length: 14 residues. In germline, CDR1 is SEHNR, CDR2 FQNEAQ (reference sequence). With 6 bases clipped from V and 8 bases from J, the junction kept 11 bases outside the gene matches. CDR3 amino acids: CASSWRDRQGGYTF. For the CDR3, the DNA is TGTGCCAGCAGTTGGAGGGACAGGCAGGGGGGCTACACCTTC.

The chain is built from TRBV20-1 and TRBJ2-2; the D call may be TRBD1 or TRBD2 (7 bases each). Trimming removed 5 bases at V and 7 bases at J, with 20 bases between. There are 15 residues in the CDR3. Looked up from germline, CDR1 is DFQATT and CDR2 is SNEGSKA (reference sequence). DNA for the CDR3: TGCAGTGCTGTCCAGGGGGGGGCCTTTATCGGGGAGCTGTTTTTT. It yields the protein CSAVQGGAFIGELFF.

The V and J genes are TRBV7-9 and TRBJ1-3; 8 nucleotides line up with TRBD1. The CDR3 is 16 amino acids. CDR1 and CDR2 (germline): SEHNR, FQNEAQ (reference sequence). V gave up 5 bases and J gave up 1 base; unmatched junction bases: 7. CDR3 residues: CASSPPQGASGNTIYF. The DNA for the CDR3 is TGTGCCAGCAGCCCCCCGCAGGGGGCTTCTGGAAACACCATATATTTT.